This record looks at one TCR beta chain sequence and its context. Its specificity is unknown. This sample was taken from a study of vaccination and CD4 T cells after COVID-19. The sample's treatment: roughly 10-day PBMC culture with coronavirus spike peptide pools or control peptides (ViraFEST assay). Sequence data for DNA of cultured CD4+ T cells were generated by the Oncomine TCR Beta short-read assay. One entry per CDR3 protein, called by TCRdb with MiXCR from the PCR reads. The top ten hold 2.5% to 3.5% of the sample, which has roughly 20,000 distinct CDR3 sequences, 43% seen once. V lost 5 bases to trimming and J lost 7 bases; unmatched junction nucleotides: 16. This CDR3 is built from 19 residues. CDR1 is MNHNS, CDR2 SASEGT, per germline.

The chain combines TRBV6-1 with TRBJ2-1; 14 bases are a match to TRBD2. Sequencing was performed on CD4+ T cells from blood, cultured in vitro, taken after SARS-CoV-2 vaccination. This clonotype originated in a human donor who had recovered from COVID-19. CDR3 amino acids: CASSQILGLAGGIANEQFF. The CDR3 region has the DNA TGTGCCAGCAGTCAGATACTAGGACTAGCGGGAGGTATAGCGAATGAGCAGTTCTTC.